The rows below give T cell receptor beta chains drawn from one sample of a study of STAT5B mutations in CD4+ large granular lymphocyte leukemia. This table comes from immunoSEQ multiplex PCR, and its TCRdb copy is limited to in-frame clones, with some not included. The sample holds roughly 36,000 clones, about 87% seen once. Material: CD4+ T cells from blood buffy coats. These receptors originate from a human donor in good health. Both conserved end residues are part of each CDR3. Some rows have no size entry. The others give once, few or many, or a class for an expanded clone.

>14|TRBV7-9|few
CASSYSGYPLEQYF
>15|TRBV7-7|.
CASSLGLGAGNTIYF
>12|TRBV7-2|.
CASSLWGKGQYF
>16|TRBV11-3|.
CASSLWPLRRGTEAFF
>13|TRBV30|.
CAWNFNALTEAFF
>14|TRBV6-1|few
CASSFGWEDSPLHF
>15|TRBV11-3|.
CASSLNGQTWNTIYF
>14|TRBV5-6|.
CASSFPGAGEKLFF
>17|TRBV27|once
CASSLFGGGFSNQPQHF
>14|TRBV6-6|.
CASNLGWSNEKLFF